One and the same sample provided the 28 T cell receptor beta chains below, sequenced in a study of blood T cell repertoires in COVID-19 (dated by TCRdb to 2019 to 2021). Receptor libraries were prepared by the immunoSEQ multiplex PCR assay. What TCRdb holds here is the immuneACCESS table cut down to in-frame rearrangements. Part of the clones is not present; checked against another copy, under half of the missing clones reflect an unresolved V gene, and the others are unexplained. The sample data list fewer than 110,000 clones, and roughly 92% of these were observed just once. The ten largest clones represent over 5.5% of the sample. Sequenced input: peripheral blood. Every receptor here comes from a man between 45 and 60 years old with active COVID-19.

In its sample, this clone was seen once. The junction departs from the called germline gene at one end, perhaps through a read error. The CDR3 protein is CASSLGSQGNVF. In DNA form, the CDR3 reads TGTGCCAGCAGCTTGGGGAGTCAGGGGAACGTCTTT. This chain joins TRBV5-8 and TRBJ1-1; the D gene is possibly TRBD1 (6 bases). Germline loops: CDR1 SGHTS, CDR2 YDEGEE. CDR3 length: 12 amino acids.

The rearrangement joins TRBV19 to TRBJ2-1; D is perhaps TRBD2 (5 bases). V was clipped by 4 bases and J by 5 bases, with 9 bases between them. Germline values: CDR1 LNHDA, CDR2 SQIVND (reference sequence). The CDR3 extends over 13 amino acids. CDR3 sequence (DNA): TGTGCCAGTAGTAGGACGGAGGACAATGAGCAGTTCTTC. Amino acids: CASSRTEDNEQFF.

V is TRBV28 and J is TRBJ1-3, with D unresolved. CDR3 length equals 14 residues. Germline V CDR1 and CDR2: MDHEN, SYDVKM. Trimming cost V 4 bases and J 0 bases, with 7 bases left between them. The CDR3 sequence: CASSYTYSGNTIYF. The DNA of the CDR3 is TGTGCCAGCAGTTACACGTACTCTGGAAACACCATATATTTT.

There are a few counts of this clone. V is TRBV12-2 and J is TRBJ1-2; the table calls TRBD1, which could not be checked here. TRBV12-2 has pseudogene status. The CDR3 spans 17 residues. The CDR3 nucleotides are TGTGCAAGTCGCCCCCGGGACAGGGGTAGTAGGAACTATGGCTACACCTTC. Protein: CASRPRDRGSRNYGYTF.

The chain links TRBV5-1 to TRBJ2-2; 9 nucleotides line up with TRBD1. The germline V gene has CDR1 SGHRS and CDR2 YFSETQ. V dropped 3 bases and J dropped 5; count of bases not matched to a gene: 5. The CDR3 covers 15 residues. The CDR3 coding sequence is TGCGCCAGCAGCTCCGCGGGACAGGGAACCGGGGAGCTGTTTTTT. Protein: CASSSAGQGTGELFF.

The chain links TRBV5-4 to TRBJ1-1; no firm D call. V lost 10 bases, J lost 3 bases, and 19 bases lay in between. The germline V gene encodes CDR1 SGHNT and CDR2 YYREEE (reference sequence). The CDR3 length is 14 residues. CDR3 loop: CAAFNGRGYTEAFF. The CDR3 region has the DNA TGTGCCGCATTTAACGGACGGGGTTACACTGAAGCTTTCTTT. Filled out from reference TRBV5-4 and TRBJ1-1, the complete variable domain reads ETGVTQSPTHLIKTRGQQVTLRCSSQSGHNTVSWYQQALGQGPQFIFQYYREEENGRGNFPPRFSGLQFPNYSSELNVNALELDDSALYLCAAFNGRGYTEAFFGQGTRLTVV.

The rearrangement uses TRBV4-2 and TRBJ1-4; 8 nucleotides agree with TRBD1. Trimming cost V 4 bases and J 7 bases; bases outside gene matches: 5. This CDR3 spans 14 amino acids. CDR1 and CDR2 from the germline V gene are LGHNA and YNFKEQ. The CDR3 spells CASSRGQGSEKLFF. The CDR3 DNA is TGTGCCAGCAGCCGTGGACAGGGCAGTGAAAAACTGTTTTTT.

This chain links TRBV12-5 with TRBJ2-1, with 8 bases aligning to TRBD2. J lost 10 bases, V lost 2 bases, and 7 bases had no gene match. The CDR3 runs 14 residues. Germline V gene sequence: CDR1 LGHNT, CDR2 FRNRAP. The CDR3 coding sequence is TGTGCTAGTGGTTTGCCCGGACTAGCCGGCGAGCAGTTCTTC. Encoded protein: CASGLPGLAGEQFF.

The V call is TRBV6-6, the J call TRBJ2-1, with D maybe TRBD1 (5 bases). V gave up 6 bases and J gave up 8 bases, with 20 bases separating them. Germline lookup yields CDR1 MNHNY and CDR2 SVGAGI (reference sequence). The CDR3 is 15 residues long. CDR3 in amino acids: CASSNQGVIYHEQFF. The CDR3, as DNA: TGTGCCAGCAGCAACCAAGGGGTTATCTATCATGAGCAGTTCTTC.

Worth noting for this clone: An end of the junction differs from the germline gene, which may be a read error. The DNA for the CDR3 is TGTGCCAGCAGTGAGCGGGGACCAAACACCGGGGAGCCGTTTTTT. Its translation: CASSERGPNTGEPFF. The chain employs TRBV2 and TRBJ2-2, with D tentatively TRBD2 (6 bases). The CDR3 has 15 residues. Germline CDR1 and CDR2: SNHLY and FYNNEI.

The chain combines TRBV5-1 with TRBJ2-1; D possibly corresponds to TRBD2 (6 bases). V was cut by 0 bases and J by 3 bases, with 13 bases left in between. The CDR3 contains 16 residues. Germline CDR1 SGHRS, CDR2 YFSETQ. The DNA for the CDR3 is TGCGCCAGCAGCTTGGGGGGACTGCTTGTCTACAATGAGCAGTTCTTC. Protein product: CASSLGGLLVYNEQFF.

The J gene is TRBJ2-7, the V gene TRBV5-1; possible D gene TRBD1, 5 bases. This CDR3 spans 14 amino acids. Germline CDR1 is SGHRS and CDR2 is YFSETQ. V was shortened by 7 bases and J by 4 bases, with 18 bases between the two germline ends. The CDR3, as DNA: TGCGCCAGCGGCGAAAGTTTATCAGGGTACGAGCAGTACTTC. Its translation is CASGESLSGYEQYF.

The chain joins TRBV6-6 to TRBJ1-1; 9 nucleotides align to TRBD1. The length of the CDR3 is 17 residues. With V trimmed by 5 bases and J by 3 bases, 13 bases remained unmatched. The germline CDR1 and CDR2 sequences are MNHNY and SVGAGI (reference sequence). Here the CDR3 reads CASSPGTGGRTYTEAFF. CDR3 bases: TGTGCCAGCAGTCCTGGCACAGGGGGCAGGACGTACACTGAAGCTTTCTTT.

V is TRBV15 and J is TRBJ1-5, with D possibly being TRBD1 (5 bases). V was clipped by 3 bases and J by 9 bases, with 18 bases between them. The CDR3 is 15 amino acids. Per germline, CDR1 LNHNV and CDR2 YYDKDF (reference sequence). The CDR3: CATSSLRGSGGPQHF. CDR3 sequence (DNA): TGTGCCACCAGCAGCTTGCGGGGGTCGGGAGGGCCCCAGCATTTT.

CDR3 in DNA: TGTGCCAGCGGACTTAGCGGGAGGACCTACGAGCAGTACTTC. This gives the protein CASGLSGRTYEQYF. The V gene is TRBV2, the J gene TRBJ2-7; 10 bases are a match to TRBD2. The CDR3 totals 14 residues. Germline lookup yields CDR1 SNHLY and CDR2 FYNNEI. V was pared by 8 bases and J by 2 bases, with 6 bases of the junction left unmatched.

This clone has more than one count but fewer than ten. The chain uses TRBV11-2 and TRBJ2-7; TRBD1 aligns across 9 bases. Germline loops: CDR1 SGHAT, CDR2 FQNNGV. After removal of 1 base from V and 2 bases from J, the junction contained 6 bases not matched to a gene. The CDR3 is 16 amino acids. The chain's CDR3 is CASSLAAGTGPYEQYF. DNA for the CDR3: TGTGCCAGCAGCTTAGCCGCTGGGACAGGGCCCTACGAGCAGTACTTC.

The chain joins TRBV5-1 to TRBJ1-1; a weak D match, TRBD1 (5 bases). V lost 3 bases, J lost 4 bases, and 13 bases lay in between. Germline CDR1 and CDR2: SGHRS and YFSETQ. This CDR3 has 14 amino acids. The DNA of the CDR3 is TGCGCCAGCAGCTCACAGGCGGGGAGCACTGAAGCTTTCTTT. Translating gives CASSSQAGSTEAFF.

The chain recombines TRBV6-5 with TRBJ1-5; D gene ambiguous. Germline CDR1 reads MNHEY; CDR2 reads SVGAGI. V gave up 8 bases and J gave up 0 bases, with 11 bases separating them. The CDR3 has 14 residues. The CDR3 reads CASGSRYSNQPQHF. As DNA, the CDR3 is TGTGCCAGCGGTTCTAGGTATAGCAATCAGCCCCAGCATTTT.

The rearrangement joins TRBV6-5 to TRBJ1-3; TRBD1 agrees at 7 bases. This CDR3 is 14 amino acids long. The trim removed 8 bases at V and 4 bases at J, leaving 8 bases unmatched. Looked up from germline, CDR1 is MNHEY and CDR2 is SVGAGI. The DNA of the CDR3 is TGTGCCAGCCGACGCCGGGACAGCGGAAACACCATATATTTT. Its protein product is CASRRRDSGNTIYF.

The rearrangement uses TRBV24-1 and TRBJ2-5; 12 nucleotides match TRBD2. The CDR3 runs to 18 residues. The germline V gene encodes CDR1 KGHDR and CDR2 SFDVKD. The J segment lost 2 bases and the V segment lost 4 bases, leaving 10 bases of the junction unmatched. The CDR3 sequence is CATSDPGLAGWKQETQYF. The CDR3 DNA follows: TGTGCCACCAGTGACCCTGGACTAGCGGGGTGGAAACAAGAGACCCAGTACTTC.

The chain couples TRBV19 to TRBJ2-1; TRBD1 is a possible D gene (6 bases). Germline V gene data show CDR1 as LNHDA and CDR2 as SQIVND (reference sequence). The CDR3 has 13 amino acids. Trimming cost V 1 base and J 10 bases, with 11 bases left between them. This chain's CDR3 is CASSIVDRQEQFF. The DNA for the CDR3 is TGTGCCAGTAGTATAGTGGACAGACAGGAGCAGTTCTTC.

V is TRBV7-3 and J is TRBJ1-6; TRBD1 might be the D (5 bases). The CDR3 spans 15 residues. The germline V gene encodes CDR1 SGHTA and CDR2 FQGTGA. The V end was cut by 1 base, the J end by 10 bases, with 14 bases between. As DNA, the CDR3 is TGTGCCAGCAGCTTAAATGGGGCGGGGGAGTCACCCCTCCACTTT. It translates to CASSLNGAGESPLHF.

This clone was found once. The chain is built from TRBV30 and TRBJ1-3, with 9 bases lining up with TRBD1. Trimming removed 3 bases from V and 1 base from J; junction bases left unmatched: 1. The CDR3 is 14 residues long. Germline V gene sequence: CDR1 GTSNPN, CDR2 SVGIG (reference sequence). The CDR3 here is CAWRGQGSGNTIYF. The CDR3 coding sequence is TGTGCCTGGAGGGGACAGGGATCTGGAAACACCATATATTTT.

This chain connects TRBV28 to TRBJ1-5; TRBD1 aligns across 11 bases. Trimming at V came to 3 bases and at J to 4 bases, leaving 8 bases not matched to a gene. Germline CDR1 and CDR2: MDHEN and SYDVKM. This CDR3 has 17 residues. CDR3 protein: CASSFTAGTGGNQPQHF. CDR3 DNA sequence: TGTGCCAGCAGTTTTACGGCGGGGACAGGGGGAAATCAGCCCCAGCATTTT.

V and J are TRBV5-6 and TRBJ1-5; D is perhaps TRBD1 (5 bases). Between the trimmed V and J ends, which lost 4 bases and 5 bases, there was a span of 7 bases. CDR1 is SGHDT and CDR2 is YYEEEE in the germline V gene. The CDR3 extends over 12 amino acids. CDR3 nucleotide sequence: TGTGCCAGCAGCACGGGGGATCAGCCCCAGCATTTT. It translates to CASSTGDQPQHF. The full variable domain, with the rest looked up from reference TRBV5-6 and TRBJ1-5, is DAGVTQSPTHLIKTRGQQVTLRCSPKSGHDTVSWYQQALGQGPQFIFQYYEEEERQRGNFPDRFSGHQFPNYSSELNVNALLLGDSALYLCASSTGDQPQHFGDGTRLSIL.

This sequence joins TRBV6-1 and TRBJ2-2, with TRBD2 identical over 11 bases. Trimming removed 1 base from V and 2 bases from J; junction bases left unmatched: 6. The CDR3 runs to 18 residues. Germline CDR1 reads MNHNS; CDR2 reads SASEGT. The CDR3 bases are TGTGCCAGCAGTGAAGGGCTAGCGGGAGGCTTTAACACCGGGGAGCTGTTTTTT. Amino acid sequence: CASSEGLAGGFNTGELFF.

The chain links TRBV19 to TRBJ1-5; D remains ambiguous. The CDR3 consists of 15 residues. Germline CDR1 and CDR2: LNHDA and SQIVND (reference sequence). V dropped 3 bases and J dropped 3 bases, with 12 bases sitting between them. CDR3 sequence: CASSIRSRHNQPQHF. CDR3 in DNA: TGTGCCAGTAGTATTAGGTCACGACACAATCAGCCCCAGCATTTT.

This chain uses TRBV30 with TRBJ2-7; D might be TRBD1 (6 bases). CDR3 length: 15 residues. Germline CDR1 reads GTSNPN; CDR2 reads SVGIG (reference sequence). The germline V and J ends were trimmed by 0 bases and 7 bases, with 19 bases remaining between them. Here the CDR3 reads CAWSVLKTGLWEQYF. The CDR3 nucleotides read TGTGCCTGGAGTGTTCTGAAAACAGGGCTATGGGAGCAGTACTTC.